The source of this T cell receptor beta chain is a study of CXCR3-negative and CXCR3-positive naive CD8 T cells. Germline V lookup: CDR1 MNHNY, CDR2 SVGAGI (reference sequence). The CDR3 runs to 15 residues. Every CD8+ T cell subset underwent triplicate sorting at roughly 300,000 cells apiece. Broader study findings: Much lower diversity was found in memory CD8+ cells, while both naive subsets had comparably high diversity. TRBV-TRBJ usage was similar across naive CXCR3 subsets but distinct in memory cells.

As regards this clonotype: The antigen is undetermined.

The method, 5' RACE with UMI labels, was used to prepare the TRB cDNA libraries. TCRdb re-called the 5' RACE reads; every CDR3 protein appears as one record, without DNA. This table lists 45,000 to 65,000 distinct CDR3 sequences. Sequenced material: naive CXCR3- CD8+ T cells from blood. The sample's subset: CD45RO-CCR7+CD27+CD95- naive CD8+ T cells lacking CXCR3 (TNR3-). The rearrangement joins TRBV6-6 to TRBJ2-7; the D call from TCRdb, TRBD1, cannot be confirmed without DNA. The sequence derives from a human donor in good health. Some clones in this sample may be carry-over from other donors' samples. The CDR3 loop is CASSYSVDSRGEQYF.